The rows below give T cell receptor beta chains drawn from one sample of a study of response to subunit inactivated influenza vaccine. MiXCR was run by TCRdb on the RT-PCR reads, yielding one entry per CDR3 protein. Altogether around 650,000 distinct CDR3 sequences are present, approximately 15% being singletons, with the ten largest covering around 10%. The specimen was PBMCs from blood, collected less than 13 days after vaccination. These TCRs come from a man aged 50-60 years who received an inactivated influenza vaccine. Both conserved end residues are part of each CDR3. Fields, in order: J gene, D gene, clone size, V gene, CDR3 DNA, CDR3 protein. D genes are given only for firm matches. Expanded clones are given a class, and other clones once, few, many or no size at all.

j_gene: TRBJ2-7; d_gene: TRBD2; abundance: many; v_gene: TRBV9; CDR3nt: TGTGCCAGCAGTCTAGCGGGAGCTCCCTACGAGCAGTACTTC; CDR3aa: CASSLAGAPYEQYF
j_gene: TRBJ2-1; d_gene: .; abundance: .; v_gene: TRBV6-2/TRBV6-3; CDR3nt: TGTGCCAGCAGTTACGATTTGGCAGCCAAGGCAATATCCTACAATGAGCAGTTCTTC; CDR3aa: CASSYDLAAKAISYNEQFF
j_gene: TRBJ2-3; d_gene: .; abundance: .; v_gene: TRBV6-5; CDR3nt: TGTGCCAGCAGTTACGGTGGGGCGGGAGATACGCAGTATTTT; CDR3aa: CASSYGGAGDTQYF
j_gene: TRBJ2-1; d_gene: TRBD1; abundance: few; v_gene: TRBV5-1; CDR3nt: TGCGCCAGCGGGAGACAGGGGGCGAGCTCCTACAATGAGCAGTTCTTC; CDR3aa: CASGRQGASSYNEQFF
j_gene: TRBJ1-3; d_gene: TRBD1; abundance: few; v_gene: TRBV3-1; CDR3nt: TGTGCCAGCAGCCAAGATCTAGGGGACAGTGCTTTCCCCATATATTTT; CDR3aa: CASSQDLGDSAFPIYF
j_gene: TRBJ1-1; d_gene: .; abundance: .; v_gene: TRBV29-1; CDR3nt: TGCAGCGTTGATCGGGGTGTGAACACTGAAGCTTTCTTT; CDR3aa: CSVDRGVNTEAFF
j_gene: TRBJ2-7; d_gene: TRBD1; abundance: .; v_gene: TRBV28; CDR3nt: TGTGCCAGCAGTTTCCGCGGGACAGGGACCTACGAGCAGTACTTC; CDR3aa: CASSFRGTGTYEQYF
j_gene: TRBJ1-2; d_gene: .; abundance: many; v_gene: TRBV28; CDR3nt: TGTGCCAGCGAACATCAATCTAACTATGGCTACACCTTC; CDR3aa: CASEHQSNYGYTF
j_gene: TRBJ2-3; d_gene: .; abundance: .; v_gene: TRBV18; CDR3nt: TGTGCCAGCTCACCAAATTGGGGAGATACGCAGTATTTT; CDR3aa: CASSPNWGDTQYF
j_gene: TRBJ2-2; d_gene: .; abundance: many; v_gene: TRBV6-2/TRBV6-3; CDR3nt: TGTGCCAGCAGTTACTATGGTACCGGGGAGCTGTTTTTT; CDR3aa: CASSYYGTGELFF
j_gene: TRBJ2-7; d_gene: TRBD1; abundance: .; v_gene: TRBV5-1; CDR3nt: TGCGCCAGCAGCCCTGGACAGGGTTGGTCCTACGAGCAGTACTTC; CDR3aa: CASSPGQGWSYEQYF
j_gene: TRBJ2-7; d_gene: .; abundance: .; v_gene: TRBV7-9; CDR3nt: TGTGCCAGCTTATCAGACAGCAACTCCTACGAGCAGTACTTC; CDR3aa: CASLSDSNSYEQYF
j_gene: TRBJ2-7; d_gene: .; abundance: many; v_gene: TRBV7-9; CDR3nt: TGTGCCAGCAGCTCCAATCTCGCCACCTACGAGCAGTACTTC; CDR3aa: CASSSNLATYEQYF
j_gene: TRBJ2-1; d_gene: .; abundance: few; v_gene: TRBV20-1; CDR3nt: TGCAGTCTGTCCCGGCTAGCGCACCACAATGAGCAGTTCTTC; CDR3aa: CSLSRLAHHNEQFF
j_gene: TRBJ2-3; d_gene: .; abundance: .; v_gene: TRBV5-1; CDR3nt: TGCGCCAGCAGCTTGGATTCGGGCACGAGCAGGGCAGATACGCAGTATTTT; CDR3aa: CASSLDSGTSRADTQYF
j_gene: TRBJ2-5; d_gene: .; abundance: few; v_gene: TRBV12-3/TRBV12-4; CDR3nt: TGTGCCAGCAGTTTGGCGGTGTCGACCCAGTACTTC; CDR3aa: CASSLAVSTQYF
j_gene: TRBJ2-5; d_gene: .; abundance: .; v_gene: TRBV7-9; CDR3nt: TGTGCCAGCAGCTTAGATAGCAGGTTGGAGACCCAGTACTTC; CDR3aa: CASSLDSRLETQYF
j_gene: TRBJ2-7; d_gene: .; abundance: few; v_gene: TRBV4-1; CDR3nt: TGCGCCAGCAGCAACACCCTTACCTACGAGCAGTACTTC; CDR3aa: CASSNTLTYEQYF
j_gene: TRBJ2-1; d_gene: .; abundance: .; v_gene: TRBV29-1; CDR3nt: TGCAGCGTTAGTGGGATAAGTGACTACAATGAGCAGTTCTTC; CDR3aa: CSVSGISDYNEQFF
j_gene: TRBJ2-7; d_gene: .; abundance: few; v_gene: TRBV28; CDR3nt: TGTGCCAGCACACCCCCGACCGCCTACGAGCAGTACTTC; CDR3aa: CASTPPTAYEQYF
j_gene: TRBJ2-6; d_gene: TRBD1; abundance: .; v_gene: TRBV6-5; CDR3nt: TGTGCCAGCAGTTACGGGACAGGGGTTGGCTCTGGGGCCAACGTCCTGACTTTC; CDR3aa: CASSYGTGVGSGANVLTF
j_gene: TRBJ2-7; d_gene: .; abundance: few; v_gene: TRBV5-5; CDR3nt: TGTGCCTGCACGGAAGCGGAGAGCTCCTACGAGCAGTACTTC; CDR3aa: CACTEAESSYEQYF
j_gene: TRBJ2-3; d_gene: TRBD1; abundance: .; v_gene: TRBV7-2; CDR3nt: TGTGCCAGCAGCTTAGCCCCGGGGGACAGGGAATTCACAGATACGCAGTATTTT; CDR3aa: CASSLAPGDREFTDTQYF
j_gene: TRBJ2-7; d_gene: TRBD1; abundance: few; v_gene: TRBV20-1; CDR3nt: TGCAGTGTTACGAAGCTGACAGGGTCCTACGAGCAGTACTTC; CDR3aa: CSVTKLTGSYEQYF
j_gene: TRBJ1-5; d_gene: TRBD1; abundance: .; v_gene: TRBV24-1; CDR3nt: TGTGCCACCAGTCATACAGGGGTCGATCAGCCCCAGCATTTT; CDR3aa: CATSHTGVDQPQHF
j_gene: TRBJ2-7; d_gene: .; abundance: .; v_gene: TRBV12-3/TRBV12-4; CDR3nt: TGTGCCAGCAGTTCCATCACAGGGAGCGAGCAGTACTTC; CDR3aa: CASSSITGSEQYF
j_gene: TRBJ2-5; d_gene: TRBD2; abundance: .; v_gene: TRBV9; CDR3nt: TGTGCCAGCAGCGTAGGGACTAGCGGGAGTTGGACCCAGTACTTC; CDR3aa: CASSVGTSGSWTQYF
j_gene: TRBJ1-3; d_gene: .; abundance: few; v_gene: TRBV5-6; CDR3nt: TGTGCCAGCAGCTTGGCCTTGGGGATGTCCGGAAACACCATATATTTT; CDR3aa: CASSLALGMSGNTIYF
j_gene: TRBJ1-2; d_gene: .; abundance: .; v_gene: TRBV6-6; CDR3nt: TGTGCCAGCACATTACAGGGTCAGGGTGGCTACACCTTC; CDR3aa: CASTLQGQGGYTF
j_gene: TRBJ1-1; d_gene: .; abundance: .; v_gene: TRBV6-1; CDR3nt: TGTGCCAGCAGGAAAACAGGGTTGACTGAAGCTTTCTTT; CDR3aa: CASRKTGLTEAFF
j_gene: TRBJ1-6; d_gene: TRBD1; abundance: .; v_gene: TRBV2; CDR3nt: TGTGCCAGCAGTCTCGCGGGACAGAATTCACCCCTCCACTTT; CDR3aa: CASSLAGQNSPLHF
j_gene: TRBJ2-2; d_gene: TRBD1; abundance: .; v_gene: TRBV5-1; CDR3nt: TGCGCCAGCAGGGGCACCGGGACAGGGGACACCGGGGAGCTGTTTTTT; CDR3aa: CASRGTGTGDTGELFF
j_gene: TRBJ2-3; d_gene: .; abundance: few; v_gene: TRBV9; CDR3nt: TGTGCCAGCAGCGTACAAGGGCAACACACAGATACGCAGTATTTT; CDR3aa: CASSVQGQHTDTQYF
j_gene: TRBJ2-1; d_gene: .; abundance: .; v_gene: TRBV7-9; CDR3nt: TGTGCCAGCAGCTTACGCCCAGCAGTCTACAATGAGCAGTTCTTC; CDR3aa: CASSLRPAVYNEQFF
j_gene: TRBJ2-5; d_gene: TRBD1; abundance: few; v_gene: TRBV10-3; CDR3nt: TGTGCCATCAGTGAGGAAGGACAGGGGGCGCGTCCCCCCCAAGAGACCCAGTACTTC; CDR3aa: CAISEEGQGARPPQETQYF
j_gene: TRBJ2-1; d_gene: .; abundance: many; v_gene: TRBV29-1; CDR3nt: TGCAGCGGTGGACAGAAGTACAATGAGCAGTTCTTC; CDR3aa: CSGGQKYNEQFF
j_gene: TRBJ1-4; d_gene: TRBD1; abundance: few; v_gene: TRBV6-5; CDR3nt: TGTGCCAGCAGTTTCGACAGGGGGAATGAAAAACTGTTTTTT; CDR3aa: CASSFDRGNEKLFF